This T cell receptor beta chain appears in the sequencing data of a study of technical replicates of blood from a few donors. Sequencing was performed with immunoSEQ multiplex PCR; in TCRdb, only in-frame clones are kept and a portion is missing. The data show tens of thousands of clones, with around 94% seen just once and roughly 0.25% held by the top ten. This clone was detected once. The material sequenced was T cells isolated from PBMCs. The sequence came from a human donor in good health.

The CDR3 DNA reads TGTGCCAGCAGTTCGACAGGGGGGCTAGAAGCTTTCTTT. Translating it yields CASSSTGGLEAFF. J is TRBJ1-1 and V is TRBV27, with TRBD1 matching 9 bases. Germline V lookup: CDR1 MNHEY, CDR2 SMNVEV (reference sequence). The CDR3 runs 13 residues. J was trimmed by 8 bases and V by 4 bases; bases with no gene match: 5.